This record looks at one TCR beta chain sequence and its context. Its antigen is not identified. At one end, the junction sequence differs from germline, possibly due to a read error. The template was RNA from unsorted bulk tissue. Distant lung tissue was collected more than 3 cm away from the tumor edge. Three rounds of nested PCR, following a modified ARM-PCR protocol, produced the TCRbeta library. One entry per CDR3 protein results from TCRdb running MiXCR on the multiplex PCR reads. The table shows roughly 90,000 distinct CDR3 sequences, with around 80% occurring only once. The data originate from a study of tumor and adjacent non-tumor tissue in lung cancer. Study background: There were 12 adenocarcinoma, a couple of squamous cell carcinoma and 1 small cell lung cancer cases. General observations from the study: Significantly higher TCR diversity was found in tumor than normal lung. Normal lung showed higher cumulative top 100 clone frequency than tumor.

Germline V lookup: CDR1 MGHRA, CDR2 YSYEKL. CDR3 size: 14 residues. The sample comprised distant non-tumor lung tissue. V and J are TRBV4-1 and TRBJ2-6; the D call may be TRBD1 or TRBD2 (5 bases each). The clonotype was recovered from a woman aged 50 to 60 with non-small cell lung cancer. The CDR3 coding sequence is TGCTCCAGCATCCAGGACTCTGGGGCCAAGGTCCTGACTTTC. Amino acid sequence: CSSIQDSGAKVLTF.